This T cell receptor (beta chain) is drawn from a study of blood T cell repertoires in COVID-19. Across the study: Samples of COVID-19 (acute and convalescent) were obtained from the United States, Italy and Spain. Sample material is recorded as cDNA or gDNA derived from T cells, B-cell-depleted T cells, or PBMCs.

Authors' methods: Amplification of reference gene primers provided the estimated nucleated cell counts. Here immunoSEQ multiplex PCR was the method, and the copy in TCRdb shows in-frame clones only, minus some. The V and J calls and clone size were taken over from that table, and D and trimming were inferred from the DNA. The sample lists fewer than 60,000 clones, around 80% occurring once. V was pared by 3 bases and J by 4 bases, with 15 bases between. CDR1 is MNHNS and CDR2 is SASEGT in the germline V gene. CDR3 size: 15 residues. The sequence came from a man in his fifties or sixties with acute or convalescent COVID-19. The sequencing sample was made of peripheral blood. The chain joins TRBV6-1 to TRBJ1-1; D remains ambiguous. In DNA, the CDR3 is TGTGCCAGCAGTGATCCAACTCGGGGTGGCACTGAAGCTTTCTTT. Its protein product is CASSDPTRGGTEAFF.